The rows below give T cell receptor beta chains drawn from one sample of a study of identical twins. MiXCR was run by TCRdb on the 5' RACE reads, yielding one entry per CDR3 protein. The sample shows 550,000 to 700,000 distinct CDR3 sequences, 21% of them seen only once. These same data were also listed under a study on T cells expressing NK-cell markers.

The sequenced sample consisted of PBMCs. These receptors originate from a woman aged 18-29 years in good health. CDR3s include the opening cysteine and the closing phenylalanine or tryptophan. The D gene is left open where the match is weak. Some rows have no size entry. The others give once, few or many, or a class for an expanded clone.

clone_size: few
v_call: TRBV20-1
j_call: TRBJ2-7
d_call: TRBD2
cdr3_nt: TGCAGTGCGCATACCGGGACTAGCGGATACGAGCAGTACTTC
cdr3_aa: CSAHTGTSGYEQYF

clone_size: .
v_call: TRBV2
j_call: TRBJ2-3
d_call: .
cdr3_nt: TGTGCCAGCAGTGAACAGCCCGTGGGTCTAGGAGATACGCAGTATTTT
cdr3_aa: CASSEQPVGLGDTQYF

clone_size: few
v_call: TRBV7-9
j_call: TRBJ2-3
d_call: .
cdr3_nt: TGTGCCAGCAGCTTTTCGGAGTCGCAGTATTTT
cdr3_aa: CASSFSESQYF

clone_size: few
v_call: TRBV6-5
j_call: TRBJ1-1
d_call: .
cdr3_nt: TGTGCCAGCAGTTACTTTGAGACAGACACTGAAGCTTTCTTT
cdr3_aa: CASSYFETDTEAFF

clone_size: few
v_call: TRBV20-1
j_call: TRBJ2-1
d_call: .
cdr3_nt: TGCAGTGCTAGAGATTCGGGGGCGGCCTACAATGAGCAGTTCTTC
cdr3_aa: CSARDSGAAYNEQFF

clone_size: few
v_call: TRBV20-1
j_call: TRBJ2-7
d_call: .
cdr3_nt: TGCAGTGCTAGAGTAGGGGTCTTGAGAGAGCAGTACTTC
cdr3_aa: CSARVGVLREQYF

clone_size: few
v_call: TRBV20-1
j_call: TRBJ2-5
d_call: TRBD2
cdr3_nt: TGCAGTGCTAGAGTTTTAGCGGGGGCGAAAGAGACCCAGTACTTC
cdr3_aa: CSARVLAGAKETQYF

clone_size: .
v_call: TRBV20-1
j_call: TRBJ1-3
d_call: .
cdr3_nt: TGCAGTGCTAACGACGCACTCGACTCTGGAAACACCATATATTTT
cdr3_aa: CSANDALDSGNTIYF

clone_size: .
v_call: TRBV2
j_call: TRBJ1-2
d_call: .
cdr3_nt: TGTGCCAGCAATCCAGGCAGGGGCCTATTCTTC
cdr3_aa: CASNPGRGLFF

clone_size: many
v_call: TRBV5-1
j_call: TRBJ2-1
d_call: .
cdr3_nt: TGCGCCAGCAGCTGGGTTCAGGGAAGTCGGTTCAATGAGCAGTTCTTC
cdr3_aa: CASSWVQGSRFNEQFF

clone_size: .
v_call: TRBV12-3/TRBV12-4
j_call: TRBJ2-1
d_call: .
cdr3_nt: TGTGCCAGCAGTTTCGAGCAAGGTGGAGAGCAGTTCTTC
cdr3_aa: CASSFEQGGEQFF

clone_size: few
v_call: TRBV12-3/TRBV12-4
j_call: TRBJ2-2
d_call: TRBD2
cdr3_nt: TGTGCCAGCAGTTTTCTTTTGGGGGGGACCGGGGAGCTGTTTTTT
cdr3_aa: CASSFLLGGTGELFF

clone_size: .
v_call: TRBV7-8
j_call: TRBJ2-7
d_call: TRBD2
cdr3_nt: TGTGCCAGCAGCCCCCATAGCGGGGGCTCCTACGAGCAGTACTTC
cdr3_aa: CASSPHSGGSYEQYF

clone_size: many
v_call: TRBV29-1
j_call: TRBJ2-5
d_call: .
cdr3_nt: TGCAGCGCATCTCTCAGGCGCCTCGGGGAGACCCAGTACTTC
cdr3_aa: CSASLRRLGETQYF

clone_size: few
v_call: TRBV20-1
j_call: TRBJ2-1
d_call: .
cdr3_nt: TGCAGTGGATCCCCAGGACCCAGCTCCTACAATGAGCAGTTCTTC
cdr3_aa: CSGSPGPSSYNEQFF

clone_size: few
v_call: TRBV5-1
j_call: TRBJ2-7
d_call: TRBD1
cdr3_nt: TGCGCCAGCAGCGGGGAGACAGGGCTCCCCGGACAGCAGTACTTC
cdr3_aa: CASSGETGLPGQQYF

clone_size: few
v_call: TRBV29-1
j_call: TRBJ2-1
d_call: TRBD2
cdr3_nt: TGCAGCGCCCCCCCGGGGGGGCCCGGCAATGAGCAGTTCTTC
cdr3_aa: CSAPPGGPGNEQFF

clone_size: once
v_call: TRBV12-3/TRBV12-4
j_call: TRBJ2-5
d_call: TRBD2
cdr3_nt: TGTGCCAGCAGTCTCACTAGACTAGCTTGGCGAGAGACCCAGTACTTC
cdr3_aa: CASSLTRLAWRETQYF

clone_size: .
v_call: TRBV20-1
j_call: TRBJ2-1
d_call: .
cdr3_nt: TGCAGTGCCTTGGCGATTTCACGTAAGTTGGAGCAGTTCTTC
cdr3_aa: CSALAISRKLEQFF

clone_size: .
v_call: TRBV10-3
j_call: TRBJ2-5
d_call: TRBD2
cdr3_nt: TGTGCCATCAGTGAGCCACAAAGTACCTCCGAGACTAGCGGGACTGTGATCGAGACCCAGTACTTC
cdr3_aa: CAISEPQSTSETSGTVIETQYF

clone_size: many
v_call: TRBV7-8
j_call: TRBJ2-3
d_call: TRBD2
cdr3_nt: TGTGCCAGCAGCTTTTGGGTAGCGGGGGGGAACACGCAGTATTTT
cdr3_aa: CASSFWVAGGNTQYF

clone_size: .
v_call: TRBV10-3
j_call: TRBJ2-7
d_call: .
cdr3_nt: TGTGCCATCAGTGAGTCAGGGAACTCCTACGAGCAGTACTTC
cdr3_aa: CAISESGNSYEQYF

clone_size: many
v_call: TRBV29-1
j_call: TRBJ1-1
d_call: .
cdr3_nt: TGCAGCGTTGAAGATGACCGGGGCCCGAACACTGAAGCTTTCTTT
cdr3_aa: CSVEDDRGPNTEAFF

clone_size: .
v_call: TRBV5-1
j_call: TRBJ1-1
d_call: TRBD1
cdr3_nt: TGCGCCAGCCGACAGGGGGCTGGCACTGAAGCTTTCTTT
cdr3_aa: CASRQGAGTEAFF

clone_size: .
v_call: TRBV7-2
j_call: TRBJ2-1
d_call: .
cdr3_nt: TGTGCCAGCAGCCGGGACAACCACAACAATGAGCAGTTCTTC
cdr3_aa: CASSRDNHNNEQFF

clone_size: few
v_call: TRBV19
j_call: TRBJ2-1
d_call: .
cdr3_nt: TGTGCCAGTAGTATTAGGGTTGGTGAGCAGTTCTTC
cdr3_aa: CASSIRVGEQFF

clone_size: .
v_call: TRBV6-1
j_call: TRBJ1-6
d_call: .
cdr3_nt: TGTGCCAGCAGTGAAGTGACTCCTAAATCACCCCTCCACTTT
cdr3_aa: CASSEVTPKSPLHF

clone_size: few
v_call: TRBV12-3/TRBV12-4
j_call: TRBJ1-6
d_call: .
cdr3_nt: TGTGCCAGCAGTTTAGTGACAGAAAATTCACCCCTCCACTTT
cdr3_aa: CASSLVTENSPLHF

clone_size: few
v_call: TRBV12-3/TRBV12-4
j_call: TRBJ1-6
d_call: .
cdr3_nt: TGTGCCAGCAGTTTTGGGACGTCGAATTCACCCCTCCACTTT
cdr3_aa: CASSFGTSNSPLHF

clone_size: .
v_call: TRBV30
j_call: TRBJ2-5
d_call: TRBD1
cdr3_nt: TGTGCCTGGAGTCGGACAGGGTGGGAGACCCAGTACTTC
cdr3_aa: CAWSRTGWETQYF

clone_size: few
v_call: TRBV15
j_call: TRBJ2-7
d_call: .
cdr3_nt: TGTGCCACCAGCAGAGATGGGGGAAGGGACGAGCAGTACTTC
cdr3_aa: CATSRDGGRDEQYF

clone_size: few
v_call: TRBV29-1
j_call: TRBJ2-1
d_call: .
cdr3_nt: TGCAGCGTTGACAGTGGCAATGAGCAGTTCTTC
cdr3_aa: CSVDSGNEQFF

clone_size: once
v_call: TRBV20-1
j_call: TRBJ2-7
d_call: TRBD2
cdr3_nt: TGCAGTGCTAGAGAGGGACTAGAAGGCTACGAGCAGTACTTC
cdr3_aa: CSAREGLEGYEQYF

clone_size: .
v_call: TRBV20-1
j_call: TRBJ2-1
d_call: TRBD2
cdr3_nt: TGCAGTGCTAGAGATACTGCGGGGGTGCAGTTCTTC
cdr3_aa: CSARDTAGVQFF

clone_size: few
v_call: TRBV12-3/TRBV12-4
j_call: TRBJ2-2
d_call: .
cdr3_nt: TGTGCCAGCAGCTCCCAATTGACCGTCACCGGGGAGCTGTTTTTT
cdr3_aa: CASSSQLTVTGELFF

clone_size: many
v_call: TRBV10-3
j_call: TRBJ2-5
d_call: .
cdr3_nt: TGTGCCATCAGTGACAGGGCTCTCCAAGAGACCCAGTACTTC
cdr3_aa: CAISDRALQETQYF

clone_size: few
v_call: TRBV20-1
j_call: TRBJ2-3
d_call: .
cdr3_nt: TGCACTCCAAGACCGGCCCTTCGCACAGATACGCAGTATTTT
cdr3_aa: CTPRPALRTDTQYF

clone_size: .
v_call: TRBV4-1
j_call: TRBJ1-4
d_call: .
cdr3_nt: TGCGCCAGCAGCCAAGCAGGGAGCCGAGGCTATGAAAAACTGTTTTTT
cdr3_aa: CASSQAGSRGYEKLFF

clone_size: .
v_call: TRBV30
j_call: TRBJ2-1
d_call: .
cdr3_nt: TGTGCCTGGAGTATGGGGGGTTCCTACAATGAGCAGTTCTTC
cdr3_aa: CAWSMGGSYNEQFF

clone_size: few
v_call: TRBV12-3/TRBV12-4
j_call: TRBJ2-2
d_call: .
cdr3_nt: TGTGCCAGCAGTTTAGCGGTGGGAGTGGGTACCGGGGAGCTGTTTTTT
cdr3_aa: CASSLAVGVGTGELFF

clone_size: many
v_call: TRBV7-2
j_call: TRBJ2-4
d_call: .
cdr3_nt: TGTGCCAGCATGGACGGGCTAGCCAAAAACATTCAGTACTTC
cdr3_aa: CASMDGLAKNIQYF

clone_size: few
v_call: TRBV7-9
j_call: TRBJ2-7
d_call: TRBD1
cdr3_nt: TGTGCCAGCAGCGGACGGACAGGGGAAGGCTACGAGCAGTACTTC
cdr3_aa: CASSGRTGEGYEQYF

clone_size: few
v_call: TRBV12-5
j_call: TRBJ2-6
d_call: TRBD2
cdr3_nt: TGTGCTAGTGGACTAGCGGTACTCTCTGGGGCCAACGTCCTGACTTTC
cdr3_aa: CASGLAVLSGANVLTF

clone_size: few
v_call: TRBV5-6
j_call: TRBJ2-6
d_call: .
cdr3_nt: TGTGCCAGCAGCTCGGGTCCTGGGGCCAACGTCCTGACTTTC
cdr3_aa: CASSSGPGANVLTF

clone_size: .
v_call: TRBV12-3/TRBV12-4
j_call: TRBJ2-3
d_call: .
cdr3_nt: TGTGCCAGCCAACAAGATACGCAGTATTTT
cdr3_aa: CASQQDTQYF

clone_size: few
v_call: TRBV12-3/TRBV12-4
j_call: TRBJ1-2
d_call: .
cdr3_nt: TGTGCCAGCAGTTTCATTCTCGGGGGGAGCTATGGCTACACCTTC
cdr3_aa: CASSFILGGSYGYTF

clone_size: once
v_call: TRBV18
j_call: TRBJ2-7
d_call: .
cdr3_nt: TGTGCCAGCTCACCGAACGTTGAGTCTACGCAGCAGTACTTC
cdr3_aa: CASSPNVESTQQYF

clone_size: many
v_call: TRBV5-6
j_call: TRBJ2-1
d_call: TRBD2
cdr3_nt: TGTGCCAGCAGCTTGGGACTAGCCTCGTATGAGCAGTTCTTC
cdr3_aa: CASSLGLASYEQFF